A single TCR beta chain is shown here with its context. cDNA synthesis used the whole RNA isolate, giving expressed TCRB sequences. Profiling relied on immunoSEQ multiplex PCR, and the TCRdb table lists in-frame clones only, not all of them. The top ten hold approximately 1.4% of the sample, which has some 220,000 clones, about 11% seen once. The data were taken from a study of beta chain features in type 1 diabetes. The CDR3 totals 14 residues. V shed 4 bases and J shed 6 bases, with 14 bases lying between them. Germline assignment: CDR1 MNHEY and CDR2 SVGAGI. Sequencing used central memory CD4+ T cells from blood. The TCR sequence derives from a man younger than 30 in good health. The chain links TRBV6-5 to TRBJ2-3; TRBD2 might be the D (5 bases). CDR3 sequence (DNA): TGTGCCAGCAGTTCGGGCCTATCGGGGGATACGCAGTATTTT. Protein: CASSSGLSGDTQYF.